The present T cell receptor (beta chain) was sequenced within a study of T cells expressing NK-cell markers. For the study at large: Each TCR beta repertoire originated in sorted T cells that were CD3+CD56+NKG2C+, CD3+CD56+NKG2C- or CD3+CD56-NKG2C+. Seven HCMV-seropositive donors and one seronegative donor made up the eight sequenced donors.

Remarks on this clonotype: The antigen is not known.

Germline lookup yields CDR1 SGHRS and CDR2 YFSETQ. The CDR3 length is 15 residues. Study-wide results and caveats: Several donors showed these clonotypes also leading the CD3+CD56-NKG2C+ fraction. Whether the expanded NKG2C+ T cell clones recognized HCMV remained unclear.

From the 5' RACE reads, TCRdb lists one entry per CDR3 protein and no DNA. This sample's table reports 300,000 to 500,000 distinct CDR3 sequences. The sample was blood T cells: a sorted CD56 or NKG2C T cell subset, CD4+ or CD8+ T cells, or bulk PBMC T cells (not recorded which). The gene calls are TRBV5-1 and TRBJ1-2. This receptor was taken from a woman in her 50s in good health. CDR3 sequence: CASSLELVGWYGYTF.